The present T cell receptor beta chain was sequenced within a study of neurological immune-mediated disorders (dated by TCRdb to the late 2010s). The study in broad terms: Peripheral blood TCR-beta repertoires from HTLV-I-associated myelopathy (HAM/TSP) patients, multiple sclerosis patients and healthy controls were compared by UMI-based sequencing. The cohort comprised 65 to 75 subjects: 14 HAM/TSP patients, 35 or so multiple sclerosis patients and about 20 healthy controls. Alongside PBMC samples, the set of approximately 100 TCR-beta libraries contained longitudinal samples, technical triplicates, and paired CD4+ and CD8+ T-cell subsets that had been sorted. Broader findings and caveats from the paper: The highest TCR clonal expansion was observed in HAM/TSP patients, whereas the lowest was observed in MS patients, even when compared with healthy controls. No identical CDR3 amino acid sequences were shared among expanded clones across subjects, suggesting private TCR-beta repertoires in all groups.

cDNA was synthesized by template-switch 5'RACE using a primer carrying a 10-nucleotide random unique molecular identifier by which each TCR transcript was tagged. Every sequencing run yielded over 170 million TCR-beta sequences covering 15-18 subjects. Total RNA was extracted with the RNeasy kit. TCR-beta VDJ regions were amplified with primers for the TCR constant region and the 5'RACE anchor, using the KAPA Real-time Library Amplification kit. Sample indexes and Illumina adaptors were added in a first PCR, and a second PCR then increased library yield. After purification with Ampure beads, the TCR product of roughly 650 bp was size-selected on a 2% E-gel SizeSelection system. Before pooling, library quality was assessed on a Bioanalyzer, concentration was determined with Qubit, and library quantification was performed with the Kapa Library Quantification kit. An Illumina HiSeq 2500 sequenced the libraries paired-end 2 x 150 bp. To increase sequence diversity, roughly 24-31% phiX was spiked into each library pool. Turning to the authors' computational methods: The quality-filtered reads were processed with the UMI-based MiGEC pipeline, whose error correction step removed more than 85% of the raw TCR sequences. IMGT germline references were used for alignment of VDJ genes, and clonotypes were defined by a unique CDR3 amino acid sequence together with V-J genes. VDJtools evaluated clonal expansion, Shannon diversity and CDR3 relatedness (CalcPairwiseDistances, ClusterSamples); CLCbio workbench built phylogenetic trees. Expanded clones were defined as having at least 8 unique UMIs, based on coefficient-of-variation modelling across technical triplicates. TCRdb reanalyzed the raw reads on its own, using fastp at Q25 for trimming and MiXCR for clone calling, and kept in-frame beta chains. Entries are consolidated by CDR3 protein sequence, retaining the most common genes and DNA. TCRdb's processing, not the study's, gives the V and J calls here. The sample yields about 48,000 distinct CDR3 sequences; approximately 10% were counted once. Around 21% of the sample goes to the ten largest clones.

Libraries from unsorted PBMCs were made from 2 million PBMCs kept in RNAlater at -80 degrees C until RNA extraction. Peripheral blood was subjected to Ficoll-Hypaque density gradient centrifugation to isolate PBMCs, which were then cryopreserved in liquid nitrogen. V loses 4 bases, J loses 8 bases, and the germline ends lie 15 bases apart. The CDR3 spans 14 residues, from the cysteine through the phenylalanine. Kept here is only the CDR3 DNA, which spans 42 bases and is read in frame from base 1. From a lookup of the germline V gene, CDR1 and CDR2 are SGHRS and YFSETQ. This clonotype was seen once. Its antigen remains undetermined. A much larger clone is a single base away; this may be a read error.

This TCR was recovered from a woman in her 40s with HTLV-1-associated myelopathy (HAM/TSP). The sequence links TRBV5-1 to TRBJ1-4; TRBD1 is perhaps the D gene, given 5 matching bases. Sequencing was done on a sample of PBMCs. The nucleotide sequence reads TGCGCCAGCAGCCACTCGGGGGTGGAGGAAAAACTGTTTTTT. Translated, it reads CASSHSGVEEKLFF.